Sequencing of this T cell receptor beta chain was carried out in a study of blood T cell repertoires in COVID-19. CDR1 and CDR2 from the germline V gene are SGHTA and FQGTGA. This CDR3 region has 14 residues. V shed 1 base and J shed 3 bases, with 7 bases lying between them. The protocol was immunoSEQ multiplex PCR, while the TCRdb copy is restricted to in-frame clones and leaves out a portion. The sample lists about 140,000 clones, around 81% occurring once. The chain couples TRBV7-3 to TRBJ2-1; no clear D. The sequencing input was peripheral blood. The sequence was collected from a woman aged 55-70 years with acute or convalescent COVID-19. CDR3 DNA: TGTGCCAGCAGCTTAAGCACAGACTACAATGAGCAGTTCTTC. This translates into CASSLSTDYNEQFF.